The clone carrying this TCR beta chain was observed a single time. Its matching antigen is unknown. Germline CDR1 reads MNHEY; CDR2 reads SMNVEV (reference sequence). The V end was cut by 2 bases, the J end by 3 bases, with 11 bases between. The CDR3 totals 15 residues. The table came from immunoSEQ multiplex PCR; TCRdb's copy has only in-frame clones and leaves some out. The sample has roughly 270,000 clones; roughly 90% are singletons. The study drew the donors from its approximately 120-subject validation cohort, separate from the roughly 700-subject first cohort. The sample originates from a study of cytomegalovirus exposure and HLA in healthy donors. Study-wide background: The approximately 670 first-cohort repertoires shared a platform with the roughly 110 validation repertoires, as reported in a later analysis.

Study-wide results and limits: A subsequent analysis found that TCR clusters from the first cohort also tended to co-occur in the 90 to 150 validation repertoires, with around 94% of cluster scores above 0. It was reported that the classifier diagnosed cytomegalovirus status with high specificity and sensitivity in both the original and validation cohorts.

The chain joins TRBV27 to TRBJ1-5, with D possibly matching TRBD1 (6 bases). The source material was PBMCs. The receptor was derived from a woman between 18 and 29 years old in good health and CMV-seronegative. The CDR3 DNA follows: TGTGCCAGCAGTTTAGTCACAGGGAACAATCAGCCCCAGCATTTT. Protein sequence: CASSLVTGNNQPQHF.